One and the same sample provided the 17 T cell receptor beta chains below, sequenced in a study of radiotherapy plus CTLA-4 blockade in lung cancer. The table came from immunoSEQ multiplex PCR; TCRdb's copy has only in-frame clones and leaves some out. This table has about 38,000 clones, 70% to 85% appearing once. Sequenced material: peripheral blood, taken from a patient treated with radiotherapy plus ipilimumab. Every receptor here comes from a human donor with non-small cell lung cancer who had stable disease on radiotherapy plus ipilimumab.

This chain uses TRBV7-9 with TRBJ1-2; 7 bases match TRBD1. Germline assignment: CDR1 SEHNR and CDR2 FQNEAQ (reference sequence). V lost 4 bases, J lost 10 bases, and 15 bases stayed unmatched. This CDR3 is built from 15 residues. CDR3 DNA: TGTGCCAGCAGCTCGATACAGGGGATAGCAAGTGACTACACCTTC. This translates into CASSSIQGIASDYTF.

The chain couples TRBV5-1 to TRBJ1-6; D remains ambiguous. Germline V gives CDR1 SGHRS, CDR2 YFSETQ. This CDR3 has 15 residues. Between the trimmed V and J ends, which lost 0 bases and 9 bases, there was a span of 13 bases. The CDR3 loop is CASSLDDAGGSPLHF. CDR3 DNA sequence: TGCGCCAGCAGCTTGGACGACGCCGGAGGTTCACCCCTCCACTTT.

In this sample, this clone turned up a few times. The chain employs TRBV5-4 and TRBJ2-7; 11 bases match TRBD2. With 4 bases clipped from V and 5 bases from J, the junction kept 2 bases outside the gene matches. CDR1 is SGHNT, CDR2 YYREEE, per germline (reference sequence). The CDR3 is 13 amino acids. The DNA for the CDR3 is TGTGCCAGCAGCATGGGACTAGCGGACGAGCAGTACGTC. Protein product: CASSMGLADEQYV.

In its sample, this clone was seen a few times. J is TRBJ2-6 and V is TRBV12-1; the table's D call, TRBD1, was not checked against the DNA. TRBV12-1 is annotated as a pseudogene. The CDR3 has 18 amino acids. CDR3 DNA: TGTGCCAGCAGCGCAAGACCGGGACAGGGGGCTGGGGCCAACGTCCTGACTTTC. It specifies CASSARPGQGAGANVLTF.

The chain employs TRBV9 and TRBJ1-2; 9 bases agree with TRBD1. CDR1 and CDR2 from the germline V gene are SGDLS and YYNGEE. The CDR3 covers 16 residues. V was pared by 0 bases and J by 3 bases, with 6 bases of the junction left unmatched. The CDR3: CASSVGGTGSDYGYTF. CDR3 nucleotide sequence: TGTGCCAGCAGCGTAGGTGGGACAGGGAGTGACTATGGCTACACCTTC.

The V and J genes are TRBV6-5 and TRBJ2-5; 8 positions match TRBD2. V shed 2 bases and J 5 bases; nucleotides not matched to a gene: 7. CDR3 size: 15 residues. The V gene's germline CDR1 is MNHEY and CDR2 SVGAGI. Here the CDR3 DNA reads TGTGCCAGCAGTTACCGTAGCGGGATAGGGGAGACCCAGTACTTC. It codes for CASSYRSGIGETQYF.

The chain employs TRBV7-2 and TRBJ1-5; D uncertain. The V gene lost 1 base and the J gene lost 5 bases, with 9 bases spanning the gap. CDR1 SGHTA and CDR2 FQGNSA come from the germline V gene. This CDR3 comprises 14 residues. The CDR3 region is CASSLVIGDQPQHF. In DNA form, the CDR3 reads TGTGCCAGCAGCTTAGTTATCGGAGATCAGCCCCAGCATTTT.

The chain couples TRBV18 to TRBJ1-4, with 7 positions matching TRBD1. Germline V gene lookup returns CDR1 KGHSH and CDR2 LQKENI. The V and J ends lost 6 bases and 0 bases, in that order; junction bases with no gene match: 1. CDR3 length: 14 residues. The CDR3 coding sequence is TGTGCCAGCTCGACAGGGTCAACTAATGAAAAACTGTTTTTT. This codes for CASSTGSTNEKLFF.

The V call is TRBV6-4, the J call TRBJ1-6; D remains ambiguous. Germline V lookup: CDR1 MRHNA, CDR2 SNTAGT. Trimming took 2 bases from V and 9 from J, leaving 8 bases between them. The CDR3 extends over 13 amino acids. The CDR3 is CASSDLEGSPLHF. CDR3 coding DNA: TGTGCCAGCAGTGACCTGGAGGGTTCACCCCTCCACTTT.

The table lists this clone with a few counts. V gene TRBV25-1 combines with J gene TRBJ2-3, with D unclear. V was clipped by 3 bases and J by 2 bases, with 6 bases between them. This CDR3 contains 13 residues. CDR1 and CDR2 from the germline V gene are MGHDK and SYGVNS. The CDR3 coding sequence is TGTGCCAGCAGTGATGATTACACAGATACGCAGTATTTT. This translates into CASSDDYTDTQYF. Based on the CDR3 plus reference TRBV25-1 and TRBJ2-3, the full variable domain is EADIYQTPRYLVIGTGKKITLECSQTMGHDKMYWYQQDPGMELHLIHYSYGVNSTEKGDLSSESTVSRIRTEHFPLTLESARPSHTSQYLCASSDDYTDTQYFGPGTRLTVL.

The V and J genes are TRBV2 and TRBJ1-1; D is undetermined. Germline V gives CDR1 SNHLY, CDR2 FYNNEI. The CDR3 is 13 residues long. Trimming removed 4 bases at V and 1 base at J, with 7 bases between. CDR3 in DNA: TGTGCCAGCAGTGCCGGGGAGAACACTGAAGCTTTCTTT. Translated, it gives CASSAGENTEAFF.

This clone was found once. This rearrangement joins TRBV19 to TRBJ1-2; TRBD1 agrees at 10 bases. Trimming took 1 base from V and 5 from J; bases not matched to a gene: 1. Germline loops: CDR1 LNHDA, CDR2 SQIVND (reference sequence). The CDR3 is made up of 14 amino acids. CDR3 sequence reads: CASSIAGQGYGYTF. CDR3 DNA: TGTGCCAGTAGTATAGCGGGACAGGGGTATGGCTACACCTTC.

The chain links TRBV6-4 to TRBJ2-3, with no clear D. The CDR3 has 14 amino acids. The V and J ends lost 3 bases and 6 bases respectively, with 13 bases between them. CDR1 is MRHNA and CDR2 is SNTAGT in the germline V gene. The CDR3 spells CASSEQSSLDTQYF. CDR3 coding DNA: TGTGCCAGCAGTGAACAGTCCAGCCTGGATACGCAGTATTTT.

This clone was counted once. The V gene is TRBV5-1, the J gene TRBJ2-5, with a weak D call TRBD2 (6 bases). CDR1 is SGHRS, CDR2 YFSETQ, per germline. The CDR3 has 15 amino acids. Trimming took 1 base from V and 1 from J, leaving 11 bases between them. The CDR3 bases are TGCGCCAGCAGCTTGCGGTCTAGCGTCCAAGAGACCCAGTACTTC. Amino acids: CASSLRSSVQETQYF.

J is TRBJ1-2 and V is TRBV5-4; D is possibly TRBD1 (5 bases). The CDR3 totals 15 residues. Germline V gene data show CDR1 as SGHNT and CDR2 as YYREEE (reference sequence). Trimming took 2 bases from V and 2 from J, leaving 13 bases between them. This chain's CDR3 is CASSFQGGGNYGYTF. CDR3 sequence (DNA): TGTGCCAGCAGCTTCCAGGGCGGAGGGAACTATGGCTACACCTTC.

The genes are TRBV5-4 and TRBJ1-6, with D unclear. The CDR3 contains 15 residues. Trimming removed 8 bases at V and 6 bases at J, with 18 bases between. Germline V gene data show CDR1 as SGHNT and CDR2 as YYREEE (reference sequence). The CDR3 spells CARSLPRGTNSPLHF. The CDR3 nucleotides read TGTGCCAGAAGCCTCCCCCGGGGAACTAATTCACCCCTCCACTTT. Supplemented by reference TRBV5-4 and TRBJ1-6, the full variable domain reads ETGVTQSPTHLIKTRGQQVTLRCSSQSGHNTVSWYQQALGQGPQFIFQYYREEENGRGNFPPRFSGLQFPNYSSELNVNALELDDSALYLCARSLPRGTNSPLHFGNGTRLTVT.

V and J are TRBV7-2 and TRBJ2-5, with a weak D call TRBD1 (5 bases). V lost 4 bases to trimming and J lost 1 base, with 7 bases between them. Germline V gene sequence: CDR1 SGHTA, CDR2 FQGNSA. The CDR3 spans 13 residues. CDR3 in amino acids: CASSSRVQETQYF. The CDR3 DNA is TGTGCCAGCAGCTCCAGGGTCCAAGAGACCCAGTACTTC.